The 13 T cell receptor beta chains below were found in one sample sequenced in a study of graft-versus-host responses after intestinal transplantation. Antigens for these TCRs are unknown. Using immunoSEQ multiplex PCR, the repertoire was profiled, and TCRdb retains in-frame clones only, with some absent. The sample holds roughly 75,000 clones, around 92% seen once. The specimen comprised unstimulated CD4+ T cells sorted from spleen or lymph node cells, sampled before intestinal transplant. These receptors were obtained from a human donor who received an intestinal transplant.

The chain has TRBV19 and TRBJ1-2; D unresolved. The germline V gene has CDR1 LNHDA and CDR2 SQIVND (reference sequence). This CDR3 is 14 amino acids long. The V and J ends lost 0 bases and 12 bases respectively, with 17 bases between them. CDR3 sequence reads: CASSIDSWAPHNTF. CDR3 nucleotides: TGTGCCAGTAGTATAGATTCGTGGGCGCCGCACAACACCTTC.

The rearrangement joins TRBV5-6 to TRBJ2-1; no clear D gene. CDR1 and CDR2 (germline): SGHDT, YYEEEE. CDR3 length: 15 amino acids. V was clipped by 0 bases and J by 0 bases, with 7 bases between them. For the CDR3, the DNA is TGTGCCAGCAGCTTGGATTGGAGCTCCTACAATGAGCAGTTCTTC. It yields the protein CASSLDWSSYNEQFF. Together with reference TRBV5-6 and TRBJ2-1, the CDR3 gives the full variable domain: DAGVTQSPTHLIKTRGQQVTLRCSPKSGHDTVSWYQQALGQGPQFIFQYYEEEERQRGNFPDRFSGHQFPNYSSELNVNALLLGDSALYLCASSLDWSSYNEQFFGPGTRLTVL.

In its sample, this clone was seen once. This rearrangement joins TRBV9 to TRBJ2-6; D is possibly TRBD1 (5 bases). The CDR3 contains 15 residues. Trimming left V 2 bases short and J 2 bases short, with 8 bases between. Looked up from germline, CDR1 is SGDLS and CDR2 is YYNGEE. The CDR3, as DNA: TGTGCCAGCAGCGTCACAGGAACTGGGGCCAACGTCCTGACTTTC. It is translated as CASSVTGTGANVLTF.

The V gene is TRBV10-2, the J gene TRBJ1-1; 7 bases fit TRBD1. This CDR3 is 16 amino acids long. J was trimmed by 4 bases and V by 6 bases; bases with no gene match: 14. CDR1 WSHSY and CDR2 SAAADI come from the germline V gene. The CDR3 sequence: CASRIPGGTSGTEAFF. CDR3 coding DNA: TGCGCCAGCAGGATACCAGGGGGGACCTCGGGCACTGAAGCTTTCTTT.

The chain employs TRBV7-2 and TRBJ2-7; D not certain. Trimming pared 5 bases from V and 3 bases from J, leaving 11 bases between. Germline assignment: CDR1 SGHTA and CDR2 FQGNSA. The CDR3 sequence is 13 residues long. The CDR3 is CASSPPVSYEQYF. The CDR3 nucleotides read TGTGCCAGCAGCCCGCCAGTCAGCTACGAGCAGTACTTC.

The CDR3: CASSTDPAGQGWHGYTF. In nucleotides, the CDR3 is TGCGCCAGCAGCACCGACCCGGCCGGACAGGGATGGCATGGCTACACCTTC. The rearrangement uses TRBV5-1 and TRBJ1-2, with 8 bases matching TRBD1. The ends lost 4 bases at V and 6 bases at J; junction bases unmatched: 17. Germline V lookup: CDR1 SGHRS, CDR2 YFSETQ. The CDR3 length is 17 residues. The full variable domain, rest sourced from reference TRBV5-1 and TRBJ1-2, is KAGVTQTPRYLIKTRGQQVTLSCSPISGHRSVSWYQQTPGQGLQFLFEYFSETQRNKGNFPGRFSGRQFSNSRSEMNVSTLELGDSALYLCASSTDPAGQGWHGYTFGSGTRLTVV.

This clone was seen a few times. The gene calls are TRBV10-2 and TRBJ2-7, with no clear D. With 6 bases removed from V and 3 bases from J, the gap between germline ends came to 12 bases. The length of the CDR3 is 13 residues. From germline, CDR1 is WSHSY and CDR2 SAAADI. In DNA form, the CDR3 reads TGCGCCAGCAGACCCCCGAGCCGCTACGAGCAGTACTTC. Encoded protein: CASRPPSRYEQYF.

The chain uses TRBV6-5 and TRBJ2-5; weak D call: TRBD2 (5 bases). The CDR3 length is 15 residues. V was shortened by 4 bases and J by 3 bases, with 15 bases between the two germline ends. Looked up from germline, CDR1 is MNHEY and CDR2 is SVGAGI. The CDR3: CASSFRGPTEETQYF. CDR3 nucleotides: TGTGCCAGCAGTTTCCGCGGGCCTACTGAAGAGACCCAGTACTTC.

V gene TRBV5-6 combines with J gene TRBJ1-1, with 7 bases that match TRBD1. V lost 2 bases and J lost 4; bases outside the gene matches: 2. The CDR3 has 13 amino acids. Germline V gene data show CDR1 as SGHDT and CDR2 as YYEEEE. CDR3 bases: TGTGCCAGCAGCTTCCAGGGGGGCACTGAAGCTTTCTTT. Protein: CASSFQGGTEAFF.

This sequence joins TRBV5-1 and TRBJ2-3; 8 bases are shared with TRBD1. Germline CDR1 is SGHRS and CDR2 is YFSETQ. Trimming removed 4 bases from V and 0 bases from J; junction bases left unmatched: 10. The CDR3 extends over 17 amino acids. CDR3 sequence reads: CASSPVGQALSTDTQYF. The CDR3 DNA follows: TGCGCCAGCAGCCCCGTGGGACAGGCCCTTAGCACAGATACGCAGTATTTT. The full variable domain, in which reference TRBV5-1 and TRBJ2-3 provide the parts outside the CDR3, is KAGVTQTPRYLIKTRGQQVTLSCSPISGHRSVSWYQQTPGQGLQFLFEYFSETQRNKGNFPGRFSGRQFSNSRSEMNVSTLELGDSALYLCASSPVGQALSTDTQYFGPGTRLTVL.

As concerns this clone: The junction shows a germline mismatch at one end, possibly a read error. The same CDR3 is also encoded by other DNA sequences in this sample. The chain employs TRBV4-3 and TRBJ2-7; TRBD2 matches at 13 bases. Germline CDR1 and CDR2: LGHNA and YSLEER. CDR3 length: 16 amino acids. The CDR3, as DNA: TGCGCTAGCAGCCAACGGACTAGCGGGGGCTCCTACGAGCAGTACTTC. Protein sequence: CASSQRTSGGSYEQYF.

The rearrangement links TRBV19 to TRBJ1-2, with D unclear. Germline lookup yields CDR1 LNHDA and CDR2 SQIVND (reference sequence). CDR3 size: 14 residues. V shed 3 bases and J shed 2 bases, with 10 bases lying between them. CDR3 protein: CASSINTGNYGYTF. The CDR3 nucleotides are TGTGCCAGTAGTATCAACACCGGGAACTATGGCTACACCTTC.

The chain links TRBV9 to TRBJ2-5; D not resolved. This CDR3 is built from 13 residues. V was trimmed by 0 bases and J by 5 bases, leaving 8 bases between them. Germline V gene sequence: CDR1 SGDLS, CDR2 YYNGEE. CDR3 DNA: TGTGCCAGCAGCGTAGTAGCTGGGGAGACCCAGTACTTC. Translation: CASSVVAGETQYF.